Shown below are 23 T cell receptor beta chains from a single sample sequenced in a study of PD-1 blockade in classical Hodgkin lymphoma. Indicated time point: cycle 4 day 1 (C4D1), after around six weeks of nivolumab. Brentuximab vedotin exposure varied, and every patient relapsed after autologous stem cell transplantation. This table comes from immunoSEQ multiplex PCR, and its TCRdb copy is limited to in-frame clones, with some not included. The sample consists of some 34,000 clones, 72% of them appearing once. The sequencing here drew on peripheral blood mononuclear cells (PBMCs), taken before the fourth cycle of nivolumab. The receptors were sampled from a human donor with classical Hodgkin lymphoma.

This chain links TRBV30 with TRBJ2-7; TRBD2 might be the D (5 bases). Germline loops: CDR1 GTSNPN, CDR2 SVGIG (reference sequence). V shed 3 bases and J shed 7 bases, with 10 bases lying between them. This CDR3 has 11 amino acids. CDR3 in amino acids: CAWRTRGEQYF. The DNA of the CDR3 is TGTGCCTGGAGGACCCGGGGAGAGCAGTACTTC.

This clone was seen more than once but under ten times. The rearrangement joins TRBV9 to TRBJ2-7; D is unclear. With 0 bases removed from V and 2 bases from J, the gap between germline ends came to 6 bases. Germline V gene sequence: CDR1 SGDLS, CDR2 YYNGEE. The CDR3 is 13 amino acids. The CDR3 region is CASSVADTYEQYF. The DNA for the CDR3 is TGTGCCAGCAGCGTAGCCGATACCTACGAGCAGTACTTC.

The chain joins TRBV5-7 to TRBJ1-2, with D perhaps TRBD1 (5 bases). TRBV5-7 is placed among ORFs of uncertain function. This CDR3 has 15 amino acids. The ends were cut back, 4 bases at V and 1 base at J, with 14 bases in the middle. The CDR3 DNA follows: TGTGCCAGCAGCCAACGGGACTTTCTTAACTATGGCTACACCTTC. This translates into CASSQRDFLNYGYTF.

The J gene is TRBJ2-1, the V gene TRBV5-1; 7 bases are a match to TRBD1. The CDR3 loop spans 15 amino acids. The J segment lost 4 bases and the V segment lost 2 bases, leaving 6 bases of the junction unmatched. Germline CDR1 and CDR2: SGHRS and YFSETQ. CDR3 nucleotide sequence: TGCGCCAGCAGCTTTGGTACAGGGGATTACAATGAGCAGTTCTTC. Its protein is CASSFGTGDYNEQFF.

This chain links TRBV28 with TRBJ2-1; a weak D match, TRBD1 (6 bases). The CDR3 length is 16 residues. Per germline, CDR1 MDHEN and CDR2 SYDVKM. Trimming cost V 2 bases and J 2 bases, with 13 bases left between them. DNA of the CDR3: TGTGCCAGCAGTTTACAGGGGCCTAGTCCCTACAATGAGCAGTTCTTC. It specifies CASSLQGPSPYNEQFF.

This clone has only one observation. The gene calls are TRBV19 and TRBJ2-7; possibly TRBD1 for D (5 bases). The germline gives CDR1 LNHDA, CDR2 SQIVND (reference sequence). The CDR3 spans 13 residues. The V end was cut by 4 bases, the J end by 4 bases, with 11 bases between. CDR3 amino acids: CASSSLGDYEQYF. CDR3 sequence (DNA): TGTGCCAGTAGTAGCCTAGGGGATTACGAGCAGTACTTC. Based on the CDR3 plus reference TRBV19 and TRBJ2-7, the full variable domain is DGGITQSPKYLFRKEGQNVTLSCEQNLNHDAMYWYRQDPGQGLRLIYYSQIVNDFQKGDIAEGYSVSREKKESFPLTVTSAQKNPTAFYLCASSSLGDYEQYFGPGTRLTVT.

A remark on this clone: Because the CDR3 is missing its conserved closing phenylalanine or tryptophan, this is likely a read error. V gene TRBV18 combines with J gene TRBJ1-2; no reliable D call. Germline CDR1 KGHSH, CDR2 LQKENI. V was trimmed by 4 bases and J by 1 base, leaving 19 bases between them. The CDR3 has 17 amino acids. In nucleotides, the CDR3 is TGTGCCAGCTCACGAACGACGCCACCCCCTGTTAACTATGGCTACACCCTC. Its translation: CASSRTTPPPVNYGYTL.

The V call is TRBV7-3, the J call TRBJ2-7; the match to TRBD1 covers 9 bases. There are 16 residues in the CDR3. The germline CDR1 and CDR2 sequences are SGHTA and FQGTGA. Unmatched junction bases numbered 11, after V lost 6 bases and J lost 2 bases. The CDR3 sequence: CASSPDPGQGAYEQYF. The CDR3 bases are TGTGCCAGCAGTCCTGATCCGGGACAGGGAGCCTACGAGCAGTACTTC. Filled out from reference TRBV7-3 and TRBJ2-7, the complete variable domain reads GAGVSQTPSNKVTEKGKYVELRCDPISGHTALYWYRQSLGQGPEFLIYFQGTGAADDSGLPNDRFFAVRPEGSVSTLKIQRTERGDSAVYLCASSPDPGQGAYEQYFGPGTRLTVT.

Here the CDR3 DNA reads TGTGCCAGCAGCCCGACTTCAGTCTCTCCTGAAGCTTTCTTT. This encodes CASSPTSVSPEAFF. The chain combines TRBV9 with TRBJ1-1; D uncertain. Germline CDR1 reads SGDLS; CDR2 reads YYNGEE. V gave up 4 bases and J gave up 6 bases, with 16 bases separating them. The CDR3 spans 14 residues.

This clone occurred once. V gene TRBV6-5 combines with J gene TRBJ1-2; weak D call: TRBD1 (5 bases). The germline gives CDR1 MNHEY, CDR2 SVGAGI. This CDR3 contains 14 residues. V lost 5 bases and J 2 bases, leaving 12 bases between the germline ends. The CDR3 coding sequence is TGTGCCAGCAGTATGGAAGGGACCAACTATGGCTACACCTTC. It codes for CASSMEGTNYGYTF.

The chain combines TRBV7-9 with TRBJ2-1; D is perhaps TRBD1 (5 bases). Germline CDR1 SEHNR, CDR2 FQNEAQ (reference sequence). V was clipped by 2 bases and J by 7 bases, with 12 bases between them. The CDR3 has 14 amino acids. The CDR3: CASSLRGVENEQFF. CDR3 nucleotides: TGTGCCAGCAGCTTAAGGGGTGTGGAGAATGAGCAGTTCTTC.

This clone was detected only once. The chain has TRBV10-3 and TRBJ2-5; D may be TRBD1 (6 bases). Germline V CDR1 and CDR2: ENHRY, SYGVKD. The CDR3 is made up of 14 amino acids. Trimming shortened V by 0 bases and J by 5 bases, and 10 bases separated the two germline ends. This chain's CDR3 is CAISESTQGETQYF. Written as DNA, the CDR3 is TGTGCCATCAGTGAGTCGACGCAGGGGGAGACCCAGTACTTC.

The chain carries TRBV6-6 and TRBJ1-1, with 7 bases that match TRBD1. The V segment lost 6 bases and the J segment 4 bases; nucleotides outside the gene matches: 8. The CDR3 extends over 14 amino acids. Germline V lookup: CDR1 MNHNY, CDR2 SVGAGI (reference sequence). CDR3 sequence: CASRSRQGPTEAFF. The CDR3 DNA follows: TGTGCCAGCAGGTCTAGACAGGGACCCACTGAAGCTTTCTTT.

This chain uses TRBV7-6 with TRBJ2-7; no clear D. With 0 bases removed from V and 4 bases from J, the gap between germline ends came to 7 bases. Germline loops: CDR1 SGHVS, CDR2 FNYEAQ. The CDR3 has 13 amino acids. CDR3 protein: CASSLAVEYEQYF. The CDR3 nucleotides read TGTGCCAGCAGCTTAGCGGTAGAGTACGAGCAGTACTTC.

The CDR3 here is CASSPTLGRAQHF. CDR3 DNA sequence: TGTGCCAGCAGCCCGACACTTGGAAGGGCCCAGCATTTT. J is TRBJ1-5 and V is TRBV7-8, with D hard to call. The V gene lost 5 bases and the J gene lost 11 bases, with 16 bases spanning the gap. Germline V CDR1 and CDR2: SGHVS, FQNEAQ. CDR3 length: 13 amino acids.

V and J are TRBV7-8 and TRBJ1-1; 8 nucleotides agree with TRBD1. Germline CDR1 reads SGHVS; CDR2 reads FQNEAQ. The length of the CDR3 is 17 residues. Trimming cost V 5 bases and J 5 bases; bases outside gene matches: 16. This CDR3 is CASSQKRQGSMGTEAFF. The DNA of the CDR3 is TGTGCCAGCAGCCAGAAACGACAGGGGTCTATGGGGACTGAAGCTTTCTTT.

This clone was observed once. The chain has TRBV7-8 and TRBJ2-7, with no clear D. CDR3 length: 13 residues. The germline V gene encodes CDR1 SGHVS and CDR2 FQNEAQ. V shed 0 bases and J shed 3 bases, with 6 bases lying between them. The CDR3: CASSLAGFYEQYF. CDR3 nucleotides: TGTGCCAGCAGCTTAGCAGGTTTCTACGAGCAGTACTTC.

The chain couples TRBV13 to TRBJ2-5, with no clear D. The V end lost 4 bases, the J end lost 0 bases, and 9 bases lay between the germline ends. The CDR3 is 14 residues long. CDR1 is PRHDT, CDR2 FYEKMQ, per germline (reference sequence). The CDR3 loop reads CASSSTEYQETQYF. As DNA, the CDR3 is TGTGCCAGCAGCTCTACAGAGTACCAAGAGACCCAGTACTTC. Complete variable domain (other parts from reference TRBV13 and TRBJ2-5): AAGVIQSPRHLIKEKRETATLKCYPIPRHDTVYWYQQGPGQDPQFLISFYEKMQSDKGSIPDRFSAQQFSDYHSELNMSSLELGDSALYFCASSSTEYQETQYFGPGTRLLVL.

The J gene is TRBJ2-5, the V gene TRBV4-2, with 8 bases fitting TRBD1. Germline CDR1 reads LGHNA; CDR2 reads YNFKEQ. This CDR3 contains 13 residues. V trimming: 4 bases; J trimming: 6 bases; junction bases outside the gene matches: 4. The CDR3 is CASSPDRGKTQYF. The CDR3 DNA is TGTGCCAGCAGCCCCGACAGGGGAAAGACCCAGTACTTC.

V is TRBV7-2 and J is TRBJ2-3; 8 bases match TRBD2. The CDR3 has 14 residues. Germline CDR1 is SGHTA and CDR2 is FQGNSA. With 6 bases clipped from V and 7 bases from J, the junction kept 9 bases outside the gene matches. The CDR3 DNA follows: TGTGCCAGCAGTTCACCCAGCGGGAGACATACGCAGTATTTT. This encodes CASSSPSGRHTQYF. Together with reference TRBV7-2 and TRBJ2-3, the CDR3 gives the full variable domain: GAGVSQSPSNKVTEKGKDVELRCDPISGHTALYWYRQSLGQGLEFLIYFQGNSAPDKSGLPSDRFSAERTGGSVSTLTIQRTQQEDSAVYLCASSSPSGRHTQYFGPGTRLTVL.

The J gene is TRBJ2-1, the V gene TRBV13; D ambiguous. Trimming shortened V by 4 bases and J by 2 bases, and 15 bases separated the two germline ends. In germline, CDR1 is PRHDT, CDR2 FYEKMQ (reference sequence). The length of the CDR3 is 16 residues. The CDR3 loop reads CASSSRQRVPYNEQFF. For the CDR3, the DNA is TGTGCCAGCAGCTCACGACAAAGGGTTCCCTACAATGAGCAGTTCTTC.

This clone appeared a few times. The chain combines TRBV30 with TRBJ2-7, with 9 bases that match TRBD1. The CDR3 has 15 amino acids. After removal of 3 bases from V and 0 bases from J, the junction contained 6 bases not matched to a gene. Germline CDR1 reads GTSNPN; CDR2 reads SVGIG (reference sequence). The CDR3 region is CAWSGDRGSSYEQYF. The CDR3 nucleotides read TGTGCCTGGAGCGGAGACAGGGGGAGCTCCTACGAGCAGTACTTC.

Only a few counts were recorded for this clone. The V gene is TRBV19, the J gene TRBJ1-6; no reliable D call. Germline CDR1 is LNHDA and CDR2 is SQIVND (reference sequence). The CDR3 runs to 14 residues. The V end was cut by 4 bases, the J end by 8 bases, with 12 bases between. Here the CDR3 reads CASSTREADSPLHF. The CDR3 nucleotides are TGTGCCAGTAGTACCCGGGAAGCGGATTCACCCCTCCACTTT.